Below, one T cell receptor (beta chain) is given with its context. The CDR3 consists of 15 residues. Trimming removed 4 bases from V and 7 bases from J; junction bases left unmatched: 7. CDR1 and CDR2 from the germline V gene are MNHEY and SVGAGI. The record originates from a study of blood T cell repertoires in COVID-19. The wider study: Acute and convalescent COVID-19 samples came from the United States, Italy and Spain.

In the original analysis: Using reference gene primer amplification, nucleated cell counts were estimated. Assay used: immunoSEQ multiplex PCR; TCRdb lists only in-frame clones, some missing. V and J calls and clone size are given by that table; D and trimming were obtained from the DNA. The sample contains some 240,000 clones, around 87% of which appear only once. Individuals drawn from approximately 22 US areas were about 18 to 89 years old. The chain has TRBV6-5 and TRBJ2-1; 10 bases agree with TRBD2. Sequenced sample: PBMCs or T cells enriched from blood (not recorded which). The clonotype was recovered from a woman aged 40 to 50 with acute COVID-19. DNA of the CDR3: TGTGCCAGCAGTTCCAAGCGGGAGGGCTTTAATGAGCAGTTCTTC. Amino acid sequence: CASSSKREGFNEQFF.